The text below deals with one TCR beta chain. The sample is drawn from a study of blood T cell repertoires in COVID-19. The overall study: Samples representing acute and convalescent COVID-19 were sourced from the United States, Italy and Spain. Nucleic acid was either cDNA or gDNA, and it came from T cells, B-cell-depleted T cells, or PBMCs.

The CDR3 runs 16 residues. Looked up from germline, CDR1 is MDHEN and CDR2 is SYDVKM. The ends were cut back, 5 bases at V and 2 bases at J, with 16 bases in the middle. Generated by immunoSEQ multiplex PCR, the TCRdb table keeps only in-frame clones and is missing some. This sample carries under 500,000 clones, around 89% of them seen once, and the ten largest clones take 4% to 5.5%. The source material was peripheral blood. The clonotype comes from a woman aged 25 to 39 with acute or convalescent COVID-19. The rearrangement links TRBV28 to TRBJ1-5, with D tentatively TRBD1 (6 bases). CDR3 bases: TGTGCCAGCAGTCCCCCACCAGGGGCCCGCAATCAGCCCCAGCATTTT. It yields the protein CASSPPPGARNQPQHF.